This TCR beta chain was identified in a study of graft-versus-host responses after intestinal transplantation (dated by TCRdb to the early 2020s). Notes on the research overall: The transplants that recipients received were multivisceral, liver-intestinal, or isolated intestinal. A peak of at least 4% donor T cells among recipient peripheral blood mononuclear cells was the definition used for donor T cell macrochimerism. Of the 20 to 25 intestinal transplant recipients enrolled in the cohort, one of whom was a retransplant, 3 patients without pretransplant specimens were excluded. To identify alloreactive clones, pre-transplant mixed lymphocyte reaction products were sequenced and compared with unstimulated pre-transplant donor and recipient T cells. Rather than being sequenced by the commercial service, samples from a few later patients were sequenced in-house on an Illumina MiSeq and processed with MiXCR. Graft-versus-host and host-versus-graft alloreactive T cell clones were tracked in the graft, circulation and bone marrow after intestinal transplantation using bulk TCR-beta CDR3 sequencing. Every recipient was given anti-thymocyte globulin induction, then maintenance tacrolimus and steroids for about three years.

On this clone: Its antigen target is currently unknown. Base qualities were left out, and no much larger clone turns up one base away.

Receptor libraries were prepared by the immunoSEQ multiplex PCR assay. For most patients, genomic DNA was isolated with the Qiagen DNeasy Blood and Tissue Kit and shipped frozen to Adaptive Biotechnologies for TCR sequencing. For most patients, genomic DNA was subjected to high-throughput TCR-beta CDR3 sequencing by Adaptive Biotechnologies. Under the source paper's analysis protocol: Adaptive's ImmunoSEQ software was the source of the TCR sequencing data for roughly 19 patients, while a few other patients were processed with MiXCR and VDJtools. To correct CD4 versus CD8 sorting errors, sequences present in both subsets at a frequency ratio below 5:1 were removed. CDR3 nucleotide sequences shared between donor and recipient were removed because their origin could not be assigned. To count as alloreactive, a clone needed at least 2-fold expansion over unstimulated cells and a minimum CFSE-low frequency of 0.002% (template counts) or 0.001% (read counts). Clones were considered mappable if detected in sequenced pre-transplant spleen, lymph node, or MLR CFSE-low populations of the donor or recipient. Cumulative frequency of alloreactive clones was calculated as a percentage of all sequences weighted by copy number. TCRdb retrieved this table from immuneACCESS and kept in-frame rearrangements only. Not all clones are present; in checked studies, unresolved V genes account for under half, and no reason is known for the remainder. V and J calls and clone size follow that table, whereas D and trimming were derived from the DNA. This sample lists around 110,000 clones; 75% to 95% were detected once. The ten largest account for roughly 0.2% of the sample.

Trimming takes 2 bases from V and 4 bases from J, and the germline ends sit 9 bases apart. CDR1 and CDR2 are read off the germline V gene as SGHRS and YFSETQ. The CDR3, from cysteine to phenylalanine, totals 13 residues. Kept here is only the CDR3 DNA, which spans 39 bases and is read in frame from base 1. What the work shows at the level of the full study, not this receptor alone: The conclusions were limited by the relatively low number and heterogeneity of the intestinal transplant patients. Early after transplant, peak levels of circulating GvH clones were found to be associated with declines in HvG clones. In patients with donor T cell macrochimerism, the allografts had high GvH to HvG T cell clonal ratios. GvH clones were detected in recipient bone marrow, and some of these GvH clones were observed earlier in ileal mucosa or blood, consistent with an intestinal mucosal origin.

This specimen's time point label, interpreted: cells obtained before transplantation from donor or recipient. CD3+CD4+ and CD3+CD8+ populations were FACS-sorted from unstimulated pre-transplant donor and recipient cells taken from spleen or lymph nodes. The sample here was unstimulated CD4+ T cells sorted from spleen or lymph node cells, taken before intestinal transplant. This clonotype originated in a human donor who received an intestinal transplant. Here the chain combines TRBV5-1 and TRBJ2-5; there is no confident call for the D gene. The DNA sequence is as follows: TGCGCCAGCAGCTTTACGGGTGGAGAGACCCAGTACTTC. This codes for CASSFTGGETQYF.